This T cell receptor (beta chain) was identified during a study of technical replicates of blood from several donors. The CDR3 contains 14 residues. V was clipped by 2 bases and J by 2 bases, with 10 bases between them. Germline CDR1 reads MNHEY; CDR2 reads SMNVEV (reference sequence). This table comes from immunoSEQ multiplex PCR, and its TCRdb copy is limited to in-frame clones, with some not included. The table includes 60,000 to 85,000 clones, around 90% detected once. The sequencing input was T cells isolated from PBMCs. The chain combines TRBV27 with TRBJ2-7, with a weak D call TRBD2 (5 bases). The TCR comes from a human donor in good health. The CDR3 nucleotides read TGTGCCAGCAGTTTAGGTGGAGGCCCCTACGAGCAGTACTTC. Translating gives CASSLGGGPYEQYF.